The 9 T cell receptor beta chains presented below share a single source sample, sequenced in a study of cytomegalovirus exposure and HLA in healthy donors (dated by TCRdb to the late 2010s). Library method: the immunoSEQ multiplex PCR assay. The multiplex PCR relied on a mix of 60 forward primers for TCR Vbeta segments and 13 reverse primers for TCR Jbeta segments. Drawn from immuneACCESS, this table holds only the in-frame rearrangements with V and J called that TCRdb kept. Clones are partly lost; checked studies trace under half to an unresolved V gene and leave the rest unexplained. The sample table contains 100,000 to 120,000 clones; only one count was recorded for approximately 12% of them. Of the sample, around 15% falls within the top ten clones. Sample: PBMCs. The receptors originated from a man in his forties or fifties in good health and CMV-seropositive.

This clone was found a few times. Germline is not matched at one junction end, which may reflect a read error. This chain connects TRBV7-9 to TRBJ2-7; 7 bases agree with TRBD2. This CDR3 contains 13 residues. Germline assignment: CDR1 SEHNR and CDR2 FQNEAQ (reference sequence). The CDR3 reads CASSSGTTIEQYF. The CDR3 nucleotides are TGTGCCAGTAGCTCCGGGACTACAATCGAGCAGTACTTC.

This clone was observed a handful of times. This sequence joins TRBV6-1 and TRBJ2-7; no firm D call. From germline, CDR1 is MNHNS and CDR2 SASEGT. With 1 base removed from V and 3 bases from J, the gap between germline ends came to 4 bases. This CDR3 comprises 12 residues. The CDR3 sequence is CASSEVYYEQYF. The CDR3 coding sequence is TGTGCCAGCAGTGAAGTCTACTACGAGCAGTACTTC.

This clone was counted only a few times. The V and J genes are TRBV6-1 and TRBJ2-2, with D possibly being TRBD2 (6 bases). This CDR3 has 14 amino acids. V gave up 8 bases and J gave up 3 bases, with 13 bases separating them. Germline V gene sequence: CDR1 MNHNS, CDR2 SASEGT. The CDR3 DNA reads as TGTGCCAGCGAGGAGGGAGTCGACACCGGGGAGCTGTTTTTT. It specifies CASEEGVDTGELFF.

In its sample, this clone was seen a few times. The chain links TRBV11-3 to TRBJ2-3; TRBD1 is a possible D gene (7 bases). Germline CDR1 reads SGHNT; CDR2 reads YENEEA. The CDR3 has 13 residues. V dropped 5 bases and J dropped 4 bases, with 10 bases sitting between them. The CDR3 DNA follows: TGTGCCAGCAGCCAGGGGGGATCAGATACGCAGTATTTT. This codes for CASSQGGSDTQYF.

The table lists this clone with a few counts. The V call is TRBV28, the J call TRBJ1-1; D perhaps matches TRBD1 (5 bases). Germline lookup yields CDR1 MDHEN and CDR2 SYDVKM. The CDR3 contains 14 residues. Deletions cut 3 bases from V and 4 bases from J, with 12 bases between. The CDR3: CASSLGGGITEAFF. The CDR3 region has the DNA TGTGCCAGCAGTTTGGGGGGAGGAATCACTGAAGCTTTCTTT.

The chain carries TRBV7-9 and TRBJ2-5, with 7 bases matching TRBD2. CDR3 length: 14 amino acids. V was pared by 2 bases and J by 1 base, with 1 base of the junction left unmatched. Germline V lookup: CDR1 SEHNR, CDR2 FQNEAQ (reference sequence). Here the CDR3 reads CASSLSGGQETQYF. CDR3 in DNA: TGTGCCAGCAGCTTATCGGGGGGCCAAGAGACCCAGTACTTC.

This clone came up a few times. This chain uses TRBV30 with TRBJ2-3; the match to TRBD1 covers 8 bases. This CDR3 is built from 12 residues. Germline trimming cut 5 bases from V and 6 bases from J; bases unmatched to any gene: 4. CDR1 is GTSNPN, CDR2 SVGIG, per germline (reference sequence). The CDR3 region is CAWGTGGDTQYF. CDR3 bases: TGTGCCTGGGGTACAGGGGGGGATACGCAGTATTTT.

The chain joins TRBV7-6 to TRBJ2-7; possible D gene TRBD2, 6 bases. The V gene's germline CDR1 is SGHVS and CDR2 FNYEAQ. With 5 bases removed from V and 6 bases from J, the gap between germline ends came to 8 bases. The CDR3 has 11 amino acids. CDR3 DNA sequence: TGTGCCAGCAGCCCCGGGGGCGAGCAGTACTTC. It yields the protein CASSPGGEQYF.

This clone appeared a few times. The chain carries TRBV7-2 and TRBJ2-4; TRBD2 might be the D (6 bases). Germline V gives CDR1 SGHTA, CDR2 FQGNSA. The CDR3 contains 16 residues. The V and J ends lost 2 bases and 7 bases respectively, with 18 bases between them. The CDR3 DNA reads as TGTGCCAGCAGCTTAAGGCGGCAGGGAGGCGGCAACATTCAGTACTTC. Translated, it gives CASSLRRQGGGNIQYF.